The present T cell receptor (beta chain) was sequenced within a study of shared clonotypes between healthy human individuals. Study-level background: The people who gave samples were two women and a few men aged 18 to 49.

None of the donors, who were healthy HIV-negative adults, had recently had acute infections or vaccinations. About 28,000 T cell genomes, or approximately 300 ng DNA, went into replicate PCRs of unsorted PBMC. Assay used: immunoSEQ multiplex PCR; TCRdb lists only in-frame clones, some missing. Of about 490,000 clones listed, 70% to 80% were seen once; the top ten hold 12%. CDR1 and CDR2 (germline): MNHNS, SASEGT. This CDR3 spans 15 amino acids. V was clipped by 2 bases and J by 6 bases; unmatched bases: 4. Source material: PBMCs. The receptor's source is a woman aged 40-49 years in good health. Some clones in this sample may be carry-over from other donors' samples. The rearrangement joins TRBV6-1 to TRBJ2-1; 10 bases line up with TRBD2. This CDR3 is CASSELAGVSNEQFF. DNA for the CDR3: TGTGCCAGCAGTGAACTAGCGGGAGTTAGCAATGAGCAGTTCTTC.